This paragraph covers one TCR beta chain sequence. Antigen unknown. The V and J ends lost 0 bases and 5 bases, in that order; junction bases with no gene match: 4. This CDR3 has 17 residues. The germline V gene has CDR1 LGHNA and CDR2 YSLEER. The sample belongs to a study of cytomegalovirus exposure and HLA in healthy donors. Primers for the PCR totalled 60 Vbeta and 13 Jbeta. Libraries were prepared by immunoSEQ multiplex PCR; TCRdb keeps only in-frame clonotypes and omits some of them. The sample includes under 200,000 clones, roughly 80% of them seen just once. Overall study results and limits: High sensitivity and specificity were reportedly achieved when the classifier diagnosed cytomegalovirus status.

This TCR was recovered from a man between 60 and 70 years old in good health and CMV-seronegative. The chain links TRBV4-3 to TRBJ2-2; 12 bases map to TRBD1. What was sequenced was PBMCs. The CDR3: CASSQERDRGRTGELFF. The CDR3 DNA reads TGCGCCAGCAGCCAAGAAAGGGACAGGGGGCGGACCGGGGAGCTGTTTTTT.